This TCR beta chain was captured in a study of blood T cell repertoires in COVID-19. Study-level information: The cDNA or gDNA used as material had been derived from T cells, B-cell-depleted T cells, or PBMCs.

Measured with immunoSEQ multiplex PCR; TCRdb has only the in-frame clones, and not every one. The data show hundreds of thousands of clones, around 86% seen once. V was pared by 1 base and J by 6 bases, with 21 bases between. Germline loops: CDR1 SEHNR, CDR2 FQNEAQ (reference sequence). The CDR3 sequence is 18 residues long. The genes are TRBV7-9 and TRBJ2-2; a weak D match, TRBD2 (5 bases). Material for sequencing was peripheral blood. This receptor was identified in a man older than 75 with acute or convalescent COVID-19. CDR3 nucleotide sequence: TGTGCCAGCAGCTTAGTAAACTTCGTGCAGGAGGTGGCCGGGGAGCTGTTTTTT. It specifies CASSLVNFVQEVAGELFF.